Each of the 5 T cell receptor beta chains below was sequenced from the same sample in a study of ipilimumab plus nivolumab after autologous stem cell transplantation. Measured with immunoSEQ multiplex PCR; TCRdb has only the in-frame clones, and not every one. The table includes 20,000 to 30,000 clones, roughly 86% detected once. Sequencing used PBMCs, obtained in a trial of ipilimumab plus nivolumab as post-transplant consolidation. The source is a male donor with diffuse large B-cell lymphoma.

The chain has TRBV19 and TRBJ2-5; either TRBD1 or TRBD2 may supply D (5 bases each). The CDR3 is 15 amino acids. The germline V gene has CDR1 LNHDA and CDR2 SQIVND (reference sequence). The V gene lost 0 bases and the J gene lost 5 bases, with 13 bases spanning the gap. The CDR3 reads CASSIDYEGLETQYF. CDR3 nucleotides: TGTGCCAGTAGTATAGATTATGAGGGGCTGGAGACCCAGTACTTC. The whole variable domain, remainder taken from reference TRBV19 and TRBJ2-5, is DGGITQSPKYLFRKEGQNVTLSCEQNLNHDAMYWYRQDPGQGLRLIYYSQIVNDFQKGDIAEGYSVSREKKESFPLTVTSAQKNPTAFYLCASSIDYEGLETQYFGPGTRLLVL.

The CDR3 region is CASSFYGQALTGELFF. In nucleotides, the CDR3 is TGTGCCAGCAGTTTTTATGGACAGGCCTTGACCGGGGAGCTGTTTTTT. V is TRBV27 and J is TRBJ2-2; TRBD1 aligns across 7 bases. CDR3 length: 16 amino acids. With 3 bases clipped from V and 5 bases from J, the junction kept 9 bases outside the gene matches. From germline, CDR1 is MNHEY and CDR2 SMNVEV (reference sequence).

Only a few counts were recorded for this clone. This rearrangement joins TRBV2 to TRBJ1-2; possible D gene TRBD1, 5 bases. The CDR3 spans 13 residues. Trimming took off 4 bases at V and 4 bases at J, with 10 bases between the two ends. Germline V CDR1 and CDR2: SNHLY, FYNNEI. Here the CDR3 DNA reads TGTGCCAGCAGTGTCCAGGGAGGCTATGGCTACACCTTC. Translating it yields CASSVQGGYGYTF. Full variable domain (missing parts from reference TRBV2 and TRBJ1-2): EPEVTQTPSHQVTQMGQEVILRCVPISNHLYFYWYRQILGQKVEFLVSFYNNEISEKSEIFDDQFSVERPDGSNFTLKIRSTKLEDSAMYFCASSVQGGYGYTFGSGTRLTVV.

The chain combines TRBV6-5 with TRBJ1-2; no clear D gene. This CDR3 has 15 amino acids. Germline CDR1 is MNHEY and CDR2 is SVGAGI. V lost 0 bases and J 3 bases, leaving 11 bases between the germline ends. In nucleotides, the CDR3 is TGTGCCAGCAGTTACTCGCCGGGCGGATACTATGGCTACACCTTC. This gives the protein CASSYSPGGYYGYTF.

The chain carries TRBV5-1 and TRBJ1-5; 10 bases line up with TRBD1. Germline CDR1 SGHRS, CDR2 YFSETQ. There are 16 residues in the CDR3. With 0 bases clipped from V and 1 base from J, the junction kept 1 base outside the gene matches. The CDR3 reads CASSLGTGGSNQPQHF. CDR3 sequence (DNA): TGCGCCAGCAGCTTGGGGACAGGGGGAAGCAATCAGCCCCAGCATTTT.